A selection of T cell receptor beta chains follows, all from one sample in a study of human T cells and chemical hapten exposure. Using its own MiXCR run on the RACE reads, TCRdb lists one record per CDR3 protein. This sample has approximately 370,000 distinct CDR3 sequences, with 5.5% found just once. The specimen was whole blood, collected in connection with sensitization to the hapten diphenylcyclopropenone (DPC). Receptors originate from a woman between 18 and 30 years old with alopecia areata. Some clones in this sample may be carry-over from other donors' samples. Each CDR3 is given with its conserved first and last residue. Each record gives: D gene, J gene, V gene, clone size, CDR3 length, CDR3 protein, CDR3 DNA. The D gene is left open where the match is weak. Size is stated for part of the rows, as once, few or many counts, or as a class when the clone is expanded.

.	TRBJ2-3	TRBV4-1	few	17	CASSQDSDRTLTDTQYF	TGCGCCAGCAGCCAAGATAGTGACCGGACCCTCACAGATACGCAGTATTTT
TRBD2	TRBJ2-2	TRBV28	many	19	CASSLPTSGGPTVTGELFF	TGTGCCAGCAGTCTCCCGACTAGCGGGGGGCCTACGGTTACCGGGGAGCTGTTTTTT
.	TRBJ1-6	TRBV3-1	.	14	CASSQEASNSPLHF	TGTGCCAGCAGCCAAGAGGCATCTAATTCACCCCTCCACTTT
TRBD1	TRBJ1-2	TRBV5-1	many	16	CASSPKYPGQHYGYTF	TGCGCCAGCAGCCCTAAATATCCGGGACAGCACTATGGCTACACCTTC
TRBD1	TRBJ2-7	TRBV7-9	.	14	CARRHQTGFYEQYF	TGTGCCAGACGACATCAGACAGGGTTCTACGAGCAGTACTTC
.	TRBJ2-5	TRBV4-3	.	14	CASSPKFAGGTQYF	TGCGCCAGCAGCCCGAAATTTGCTGGGGGGACCCAGTACTTC
TRBD2	TRBJ2-1	TRBV28	few	17	CASSLSWGGYPYNEQFF	TGTGCCAGCAGTTTATCCTGGGGGGGGTACCCCTACAATGAGCAGTTCTTC
.	TRBJ2-5	TRBV6-5	many	13	CASSYPGGETQYF	TGTGCCAGCAGTTACCCAGGTGGAGAGACCCAGTACTTC
.	TRBJ1-1	TRBV7-3	.	15	CASSLYRVDSGEAFF	TGTGCCAGCAGCTTATATCGCGTGGACTCTGGGGAAGCTTTCTTT
.	TRBJ2-2	TRBV7-2	many	13	CASSFQAAGELFF	TGTGCCAGCAGCTTCCAGGCGGCCGGGGAGCTGTTTTTT
.	TRBJ1-3	TRBV6-6	few	15	CASSPPNRSGNTIYF	TGTGCCAGCAGCCCCCCAAACCGCTCTGGAAACACCATATATTTT
.	TRBJ2-1	TRBV12-3/TRBV12-4	many	12	CASSPLAREQFF	TGTGCCAGCAGTCCCCTTGCGAGGGAGCAGTTCTTC
.	TRBJ1-1	TRBV29-1	.	14	CSVEESGIYPEAFF	TGCAGCGTTGAAGAGTCGGGGATTTACCCTGAAGCTTTCTTT
TRBD2	TRBJ2-3	TRBV24-1	few	17	CATIRAILAGETDTQYF	TGTGCCACCATACGAGCCATACTAGCGGGGGAAACAGATACGCAGTATTTT
.	TRBJ2-1	TRBV2	.	13	CASGTDLYNEQFF	TGTGCCAGCGGGACGGATCTCTACAATGAGCAGTTCTTC
.	TRBJ1-4	TRBV7-3	few	15	CASSLTYLSGEKLFF	TGTGCCAGCAGCTTAACGTATCTCTCCGGGGAAAAACTGTTTTTT
TRBD1	TRBJ2-7	TRBV12-3/TRBV12-4	few	13	CASSRGQGYEQYF	TGTGCCAGCAGTAGGGGACAGGGTTACGAGCAGTACTTC
TRBD1	TRBJ1-1	TRBV7-2	few	14	CASSPDRVITEAFF	TGTGCCAGCAGCCCCGACAGGGTAATCACTGAAGCTTTCTTT
TRBD1	TRBJ2-1	TRBV5-8	many	16	CASSLAMRTGYNEQFF	TGTGCCAGCAGCTTGGCCATGCGGACAGGGTACAATGAGCAGTTCTTC
.	TRBJ2-3	TRBV19	few	14	CASAKTPNLDTQYF	TGTGCCAGTGCCAAAACTCCCAACCTGGATACGCAGTATTTT
TRBD2	TRBJ2-1	TRBV14	.	13	CASGGGVYNEQFF	TGTGCCAGCGGCGGGGGAGTTTACAATGAGCAGTTCTTC
.	TRBJ1-6	TRBV7-6	many	15	CASSPSRGYNSPLHF	TGTGCCAGCAGCCCATCCAGGGGTTATAATTCACCCCTCCACTTT
.	TRBJ2-7	TRBV5-4	.	13	CASSLPPEDEQYF	TGTGCCAGCAGCTTGCCTCCGGAGGACGAGCAGTACTTC